The 21 T cell receptor beta chains below all came from one sample that was sequenced in a study of cytomegalovirus exposure and HLA in healthy donors. The primer mix had 60 Vbeta and 13 Jbeta primers. The repertoire was sequenced with immunoSEQ multiplex PCR; TCRdb's copy has only in-frame clones and lacks some. The sample includes fewer than 120,000 clones, more than 65% seen only once; the top ten take roughly 13%. The sequenced sample consisted of PBMCs. The receptors derive from a man younger than 45 in good health and CMV-seropositive.

This clone appeared a few times. The gene calls are TRBV11-2 and TRBJ2-7; D remains ambiguous. The CDR3 has 13 amino acids. Germline CDR1 reads SGHAT; CDR2 reads FQNNGV. Deletions cut 3 bases from V and 7 bases from J, with 13 bases between. Here the CDR3 reads CASSLTPQREQYF. CDR3 DNA: TGTGCCAGCAGCTTGACCCCCCAGCGTGAGCAGTACTTC.

The chain recombines TRBV28 with TRBJ2-1, with 8 bases aligning to TRBD2. J lost 3 bases, V lost 6 bases, and 7 bases had no gene match. There are 15 residues in the CDR3. Germline loops: CDR1 MDHEN, CDR2 SYDVKM. CDR3 sequence reads: CASSSGGADYNEQFF. Here the CDR3 DNA reads TGTGCCAGCAGCTCCGGGGGGGCGGACTACAATGAGCAGTTCTTC.

This clone was seen only once. The genes are TRBV30 and TRBJ1-1; D remains unclear. Per the germline V gene, CDR1 is GTSNPN and CDR2 is SVGIG (reference sequence). CDR3 length: 12 residues. Trimming pared 4 bases from V and 5 bases from J, leaving 11 bases between. CDR3 bases: TGTGCCTGGAATGGGCAACCGACTGAAGCTTTCTTT. Its protein product is CAWNGQPTEAFF.

This clone occurred a few times. The V gene is TRBV6-5, the J gene TRBJ1-1, with a possible D match to TRBD1 (6 bases). The germline V gene has CDR1 MNHEY and CDR2 SVGAGI. The CDR3 contains 12 residues. Trimming removed 6 bases from V and 5 bases from J, with 10 bases in between. The CDR3 loop reads CASRRGTTEAFF. In DNA form, the CDR3 reads TGTGCCAGCAGGAGGGGGACAACTGAAGCTTTCTTT.

The V gene is TRBV9, the J gene TRBJ1-1; no clear D. The CDR3 length is 13 residues. V lost 1 base, J lost 2 bases, and 6 bases lay in between. Germline CDR1 reads SGDLS; CDR2 reads YYNGEE. Here the CDR3 DNA reads TGTGCCAGCAGCGTATCCCGTAACACTGAAGCTTTCTTT. Protein product: CASSVSRNTEAFF.

CDR3 DNA: TGCGCCAGCAGCCAACGACAGGGAGGAACTGAAGCTTTCTTT. Its translation: CASSQRQGGTEAFF. The chain recombines TRBV4-3 with TRBJ1-1; 7 bases align to TRBD1. V shed 2 bases, J shed 5 bases, and the junction held 5 bases outside the gene matches. Germline V gives CDR1 LGHNA, CDR2 YSLEER. The CDR3 is 14 amino acids.

This sequence joins TRBV6-1 and TRBJ1-5, with a tentative D call TRBD1 (5 bases). Trimming took off 6 bases at V and 1 base at J, with 13 bases between the two ends. Germline-derived CDR1 and CDR2 are MNHNS and SASEGT. This CDR3 has 15 residues. The CDR3 sequence: CASRNRLASNQPQHF. In nucleotides, the CDR3 is TGTGCCAGCAGAAACAGGTTGGCCAGCAATCAGCCCCAGCATTTT.

The V and J genes are TRBV28 and TRBJ1-5; no clear D gene. Trimming cost V 6 bases and J 0 bases, with 12 bases left between them. The CDR3 covers 15 residues. Germline V gene lookup returns CDR1 MDHEN and CDR2 SYDVKM. CDR3 sequence (DNA): TGTGCCAGCAGCCCAGCGGTTTTTAGCAATCAGCCCCAGCATTTT. Translation: CASSPAVFSNQPQHF.

The rearrangement uses TRBV30 and TRBJ1-3; no definite D call. The germline CDR1 and CDR2 sequences are GTSNPN and SVGIG (reference sequence). There are 13 residues in the CDR3. V dropped 4 bases and J dropped 4 bases, with 11 bases sitting between them. The CDR3 DNA sequence: TGTGCCTGGATAAATGCGCGGGGAAACACCATATATTTT. Translation: CAWINARGNTIYF.

The J gene is TRBJ2-5, the V gene TRBV19; possible D gene TRBD1, 6 bases. V was pared by 7 bases and J by 5 bases, with 14 bases between. The germline V gene has CDR1 LNHDA and CDR2 SQIVND (reference sequence). The length of the CDR3 is 13 residues. The DNA of the CDR3 is TGTGCCAGTACCAAAACAGGGACCGAGACCCAGTACTTC. Amino acid sequence: CASTKTGTETQYF.

V gene TRBV7-9 combines with J gene TRBJ1-1, with D possibly being TRBD1 (5 bases). Trimming took 5 bases from V and 0 from J, leaving 19 bases between them. Looked up from germline, CDR1 is SEHNR and CDR2 is FQNEAQ (reference sequence). The CDR3 has 17 amino acids. The CDR3 region is CASSIGGGDYMNTEAFF. DNA of the CDR3: TGTGCCAGCAGCATAGGCGGGGGGGATTACATGAACACTGAAGCTTTCTTT.

This clone was counted a few times. The chain couples TRBV4-1 to TRBJ2-1; weak D call: TRBD2 (6 bases). V was trimmed by 7 bases and J by 0 bases, leaving 16 bases between them. The CDR3 sequence is 16 residues long. Germline CDR1 is MGHRA and CDR2 is YSYEKL. This CDR3 reads CASNSLPEGSYNEQFF. The CDR3, as DNA: TGCGCCAGCAACTCCCTTCCGGAGGGCTCCTACAATGAGCAGTTCTTC.

The V and J genes are TRBV27 and TRBJ1-1; TRBD1 is a possible D gene (5 bases). The ends were cut back, 6 bases at V and 3 bases at J, with 14 bases in the middle. This CDR3 region has 14 residues. Germline V lookup: CDR1 MNHEY, CDR2 SMNVEV (reference sequence). This CDR3 is CASSTLWGDTEAFF. The CDR3 DNA sequence: TGTGCCAGCAGCACCCTCTGGGGGGACACTGAAGCTTTCTTT.

This clone appeared a few times. The rearrangement joins TRBV5-5 to TRBJ1-1; D gene unclear. The CDR3 is made up of 13 amino acids. Trimming stripped 1 base from V and 3 bases from J, with 7 bases between. The germline V gene has CDR1 SGHKS and CDR2 YYEKEE (reference sequence). Here the CDR3 DNA reads TGTGCCAGCAGCTTGACGGGTTACACTGAAGCTTTCTTT. It translates to CASSLTGYTEAFF.

This sequence joins TRBV5-6 and TRBJ2-7; D ambiguous. There are 13 residues in the CDR3. Germline assignment: CDR1 SGHDT and CDR2 YYEEEE. The V gene lost 4 bases and the J gene lost 3 bases, with 11 bases spanning the gap. This CDR3 reads CASSKMLNYEQYF. In nucleotides, the CDR3 is TGTGCCAGCAGCAAAATGCTAAACTACGAGCAGTACTTC.

This clone occurred a few times. V usage is TRBV7-2 and J usage is TRBJ2-7; 9 bases map to TRBD1. Trimming cost V 1 base and J 1 base; bases outside gene matches: 14. Germline assignment: CDR1 SGHTA and CDR2 FQGNSA. This CDR3 is built from 19 residues. The CDR3 coding sequence is TGTGCCAGCAGCTTAGTTGGGGGAACCGGGACAGGGTTGTCCTACGAGCAGTACTTC. Translation: CASSLVGGTGTGLSYEQYF.

The chain couples TRBV6-6 to TRBJ2-4, with TRBD2 matching over 7 bases. CDR1 MNHNY and CDR2 SVGAGI come from the germline V gene (reference sequence). With 10 bases clipped from V and 9 bases from J, the junction kept 12 bases outside the gene matches. The CDR3 is 13 amino acids. This chain's CDR3 is CATTGGRMVIQYF. In DNA, the CDR3 is TGTGCCACCACCGGGGGGAGGATGGTCATTCAGTACTTC.

The chain joins TRBV7-2 to TRBJ1-2; maybe TRBD1 (5 bases). V dropped 5 bases and J dropped 2 bases, with 15 bases sitting between them. The CDR3 consists of 15 residues. Germline V gives CDR1 SGHTA, CDR2 FQGNSA. The CDR3 region is CASSPISTENYGYTF. DNA of the CDR3: TGTGCCAGCAGCCCAATCTCGACAGAGAACTATGGCTACACCTTC.

The rearrangement links TRBV11-2 to TRBJ2-2; TRBD2 aligns across 9 bases. With 5 bases clipped from V and 4 bases from J, the junction kept 11 bases outside the gene matches. The CDR3 is made up of 17 amino acids. Germline CDR1 is SGHAT and CDR2 is FQNNGV. CDR3 residues: CASSRLAGGLGTGELFF. CDR3 DNA sequence: TGTGCCAGCAGCCGTTTGGCGGGGGGGCTCGGCACCGGGGAGCTGTTTTTT.

This chain links TRBV7-6 with TRBJ2-7, with D possibly being TRBD2 (5 bases). Trimming removed 4 bases from V and 4 bases from J, with 11 bases in between. The CDR3 runs to 13 residues. Germline lookup yields CDR1 SGHVS and CDR2 FNYEAQ. The chain's CDR3 is CASSSPRDYEQYF. The CDR3 nucleotides are TGTGCCAGCAGCTCCCCCCGGGATTACGAGCAGTACTTC.

The V gene is TRBV30, the J gene TRBJ2-1, with D tentatively TRBD2 (5 bases). Trimming removed 2 bases from V and 10 bases from J, with 9 bases in between. The CDR3 is 11 amino acids. The germline CDR1 and CDR2 sequences are GTSNPN and SVGIG (reference sequence). This CDR3 reads CAWSLGSEQFF. The CDR3 DNA is TGTGCCTGGAGTCTGGGGAGCGAGCAGTTCTTC.